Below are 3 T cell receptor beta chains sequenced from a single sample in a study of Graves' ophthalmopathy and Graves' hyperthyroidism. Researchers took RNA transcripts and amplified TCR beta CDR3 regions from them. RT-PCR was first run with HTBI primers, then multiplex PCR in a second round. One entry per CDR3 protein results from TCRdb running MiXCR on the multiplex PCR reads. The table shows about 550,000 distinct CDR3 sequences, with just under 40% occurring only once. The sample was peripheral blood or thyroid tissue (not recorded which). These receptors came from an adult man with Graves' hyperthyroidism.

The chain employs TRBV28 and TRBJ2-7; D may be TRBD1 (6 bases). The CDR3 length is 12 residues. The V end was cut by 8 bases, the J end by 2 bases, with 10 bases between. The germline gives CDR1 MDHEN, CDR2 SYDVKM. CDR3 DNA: TGTGCCAGCGGACAGTATCCCTACGAGCAGTACTTC. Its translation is CASGQYPYEQYF. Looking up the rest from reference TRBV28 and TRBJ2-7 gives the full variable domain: DVKVTQSSRYLVKRTGEKVFLECVQDMDHENMFWYRQDPGLGLRLIYFSYDVKMKEKGDIPEGYSVSREKKERFSLILESASTNQTSMYLCASGQYPYEQYFGPGTRLTVT.

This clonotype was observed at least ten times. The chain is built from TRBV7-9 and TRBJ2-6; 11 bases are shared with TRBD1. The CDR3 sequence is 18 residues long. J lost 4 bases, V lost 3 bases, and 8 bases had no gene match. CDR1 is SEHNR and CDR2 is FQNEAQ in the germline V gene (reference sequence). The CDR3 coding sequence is TGTGCCAGCAGCTTTACCCGGGACAGGGGGACAGGGGCCAACGTCCTGACTTTC. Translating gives CASSFTRDRGTGANVLTF.

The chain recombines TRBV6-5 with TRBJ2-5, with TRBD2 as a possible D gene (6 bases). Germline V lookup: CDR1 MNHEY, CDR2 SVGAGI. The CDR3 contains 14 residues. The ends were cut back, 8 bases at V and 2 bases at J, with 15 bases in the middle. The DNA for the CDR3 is TGTGCCAGCGGGAGGAGACGGGGGCAAGAGACCCAGTACTTC. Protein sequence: CASGRRRGQETQYF.